One T cell receptor (beta chain) is described in this entry. Its antigen remains unidentified. The entry originates in a study of Ad26.COV2.S vaccination and SARS-CoV-2 variants. Background on the study: The authors gave Ad26.COV2.S intramuscularly, either once or twice 56 days apart. Study-level findings and limits: The authors reported substantial breadth in spike-specific CD8+ and CD4+ T cell responses after vaccination. Recipients given vaccine exceeded placebo recipients in spike-specific TCR breadth.

Treatment defined: around 19 received Ad26.COV2.S at low or high dose, single or two shots; 5 received placebo; per-sample allocation not given. After the first vaccine or placebo injection, samples were drawn on day 63. Wuhan-strain SARS-CoV-2 spike was expressed by the Ad26 vector that made up the vaccine. The V gene's germline CDR1 is LGHNA and CDR2 YSLEER. The CDR3 covers 16 residues. V was clipped by 0 bases and J by 0 bases, with 9 bases between them. The assay was immunoSEQ multiplex PCR, and TCRdb's table has in-frame clones only and misses some. The table includes roughly 270,000 clones, 87% detected once.

The chain recombines TRBV4-3 with TRBJ2-1; D remains unclear. This specimen consisted of peripheral blood, obtained in a trial of Ad26.COV2.S vaccine versus placebo. The origin of this receptor is a person between 18 and 59 years old who received the Ad26.COV2.S COVID-19 vaccine or a placebo. CDR3 in DNA: TGCGCCAGCAGCCAAGATTACTACAACTCCTACAATGAGCAGTTCTTC. Its translation is CASSQDYYNSYNEQFF.